The clone carrying this T cell receptor beta chain came up many times. Its matching antigen is unknown. The CDR3 is 17 residues long. Germline-derived CDR1 and CDR2 are LGHDT and YNNKEL (reference sequence). With V trimmed by 3 bases and J by 3 bases, 8 bases remained unmatched. The blood sample predates any ophthalmopathy symptoms, coming from first hyperthyroidism diagnosis. The PBMCs were taken from roughly 10 ml of fresh peripheral blood. The data derive from a study of T cells in Graves' hyperthyroidism and ophthalmopathy. On the study more broadly: Peripheral blood sampling occurred at initial diagnosis, before any treatment. Study-wide findings and caveats: Progression to ophthalmopathy was predicted a median of approximately seven months early.

RNA transcripts served as the template for amplifying TCR beta CDR3 regions. The HTBI primer set drove a first-round RT-PCR of the TCR CDR3. MiXCR, applied by TCRdb to the multiplex PCR reads, yields one record per CDR3 protein. The table has a few hundred thousand distinct CDR3 sequences, roughly 14% seen once. The chain is built from TRBV3-1 and TRBJ2-2; 9 bases match TRBD2. The source of this sequence is a woman aged 30 to 39 with Graves' hyperthyroidism that later progressed to Graves' ophthalmopathy. Sequencing input: blood. The CDR3 DNA is TGTGCCAGCAGCCAGGACCGACTAGCGGAGGACACCGGGGAGCTGTTTTTT. It codes for CASSQDRLAEDTGELFF.